What follows are 2 T cell receptor beta chains derived from one specimen sequenced in a study of T cells in Graves' hyperthyroidism and ophthalmopathy. Researchers took RNA transcripts and amplified the TCR beta CDR3 regions from them. The HTBI primer set was used in a first-round RT-PCR of the TCR CDR3. A single record per CDR3 protein comes from TCRdb applying MiXCR to the multiplex PCR reads. The repertoire holds 530,000 or so distinct CDR3 sequences, with 35% to 55% as singletons. Sequences were obtained from peripheral blood or thyroid tissue (not recorded which). These receptors all stem from a woman in her late teens or twenties with Graves' hyperthyroidism.

This chain joins TRBV20-1 and TRBJ2-5, with TRBD2 matching over 9 bases. The CDR3 covers 16 residues. With 5 bases clipped from V and 2 bases from J, the junction kept 12 bases outside the gene matches. The germline gives CDR1 DFQATT, CDR2 SNEGSKA (reference sequence). As DNA, the CDR3 is TGCAGTGCTCAGGCCGAGGAGCGGGAGGATCAAGAGACCCAGTACTTC. Residues: CSAQAEEREDQETQYF.

Points on this clonotype: The conserved final phenylalanine or tryptophan is absent from the CDR3, which likely points to a read error. The chain is built from TRBV20-1 and TRBJ2-7, with a weak D call TRBD1 (6 bases). The CDR3 sequence is 11 residues long. Looked up from germline, CDR1 is DFQATT and CDR2 is SNEGSKA (reference sequence). Trimming removed 0 bases from V and 9 bases from J, with 9 bases in between. The CDR3 nucleotides are TGCAGTGCTAGAGAATCCAGGGGGCAGTACCTC. Protein product: CSARESRGQYL.